These 18 T cell receptor beta chains were sequenced from one sample in a study of T cells after yellow fever vaccination. TCRdb redid the calling of the 5' RACE reads with MiXCR, one entry per CDR3 protein. In the table there are 200,000 to 250,000 distinct CDR3 sequences, less than 3.5% of which are singletons. The sample consisted of CD4+ T cells sorted from PBMCs, taken 10 days after the yellow fever booster vaccination. Source of these receptors: a man aged 18 to 29 who received the YFV17D yellow fever vaccine.

This rearrangement joins TRBV9 to TRBJ2-3, with 10 nucleotides matching TRBD1. Germline V gene sequence: CDR1 SGDLS, CDR2 YYNGEE. The junction had 7 bases not matched to a gene; V was cut back by 1 base and J by 2 bases. The length of the CDR3 is 17 residues. CDR3 amino acids: CASSVHGTGVITDTQYF. The CDR3 nucleotides are TGTGCCAGCAGCGTACACGGGACAGGGGTGATCACAGATACGCAGTATTTT.

This clonotype came up many times. The chain carries TRBV5-4 and TRBJ2-5, with TRBD1 identical over 7 bases. CDR1 is SGHNT and CDR2 is YYREEE in the germline V gene (reference sequence). With 0 bases clipped from V and 3 bases from J, the junction kept 2 bases outside the gene matches. CDR3 length: 14 residues. CDR3 region: CASSLEQGKETQYF. CDR3 nucleotide sequence: TGTGCCAGCAGCTTGGAACAGGGGAAAGAGACCCAGTACTTC.

The genes are TRBV4-3 and TRBJ1-3, with TRBD1 identical over 9 bases. The CDR3 spans 17 residues. Germline CDR1 and CDR2: LGHNA and YSLEER. V gave up 0 bases and J gave up 5 bases; unmatched junction bases: 8. The CDR3 sequence: CASSQDEMGQGRNTIYF. In DNA form, the CDR3 reads TGCGCCAGCAGCCAAGATGAAATGGGACAGGGCAGAAACACCATATATTTT.

The rearrangement joins TRBV7-9 to TRBJ1-3; 12 bases line up with TRBD1. The junction had 3 bases not matched to a gene; V was cut back by 4 bases and J by 8 bases. Germline V gives CDR1 SEHNR, CDR2 FQNEAQ (reference sequence). There are 14 residues in the CDR3. CDR3 DNA sequence: TGTGCCAGCAGCTGGGGACAGGGGGCTTACACCATATATTTT. Translated, it gives CASSWGQGAYTIYF.

There are a few counts of this clonotype. J is TRBJ1-4 and V is TRBV18, with TRBD1 matching over 12 bases. J was trimmed by 8 bases and V by 3 bases; bases with no gene match: 7. Germline assignment: CDR1 KGHSH and CDR2 LQKENI. This CDR3 has 16 residues. DNA of the CDR3: TGTGCCAGCTCACCGGGTGAAGGGACAGGGGGCGAAAAACTGTTTTTT. Amino acid sequence: CASSPGEGTGGEKLFF. Drawing the rest from reference TRBV18 and TRBJ1-4, the complete variable domain is NAGVMQNPRHLVRRRGQEARLRCSPMKGHSHVYWYRQLPEEGLKFMVYLQKENIIDESGMPKERFSAEFPKEGPSILRIQQVVRGDSAAYFCASSPGEGTGGEKLFFGSGTQLSVL.

The sample holds a few counts of this clonotype. The V call is TRBV5-1, the J call TRBJ1-2; TRBD1 matches at 8 bases. Trimming at V came to 0 bases and at J to 8 bases, leaving 9 bases not matched to a gene. Germline-derived CDR1 and CDR2 are SGHRS and YFSETQ. CDR3 length equals 15 residues. CDR3 amino acids: CASSLAVQGAGGYTF. CDR3 DNA sequence: TGCGCCAGCAGCTTGGCTGTCCAGGGGGCGGGCGGCTACACCTTC.

This clonotype has only a few counts. This sequence joins TRBV6-1 and TRBJ2-3, with TRBD1 matching over 8 bases. This CDR3 comprises 14 residues. Germline CDR1 is MNHNS and CDR2 is SASEGT. V was pared by 6 bases and J by 3 bases, with 5 bases of the junction left unmatched. The CDR3, as DNA: TGTGCCAGCAGCCTGGACAGGGAGACAGATACGCAGTATTTT. Protein: CASSLDRETDTQYF.

This clonotype was seen ten or more times. The junction departs from germline at one end; a sequencing error may be responsible. The rearrangement uses TRBV5-1 and TRBJ1-1; weak D call: TRBD1 (6 bases). The length of the CDR3 is 14 residues. CDR1 is SGHRS, CDR2 YFSETQ, per germline. This CDR3 reads CASSLEQGWTDAFF. CDR3 bases: TGCGCCAGCAGCCTGGAACAGGGTTGGACTGATGCTTTCTTT.

This clonotype was detected a few times. The chain employs TRBV7-2 and TRBJ2-5; 11 positions agree with TRBD2. This CDR3 comprises 15 residues. V gave up 5 bases and J gave up 2 bases; unmatched junction bases: 4. CDR1 and CDR2 (germline): SGHTA, FQGNSA. CDR3 nucleotides: TGTGCCAGCAGCGCAACTAGCGGGGGACAAGAGACCCAGTACTTC. Its protein is CASSATSGGQETQYF.

This clonotype came up many times. This chain links TRBV10-3 with TRBJ1-5; D is uncertain. The CDR3 sequence is 15 residues long. V shed 0 bases and J shed 5 bases, with 11 bases lying between them. Germline CDR1 is ENHRY and CDR2 is SYGVKD. CDR3 bases: TGTGCCATCAGTGAGTCGAGTTTCGAATATCAGCCCCAGCATTTT. Protein product: CAISESSFEYQPQHF.

This clonotype was seen many times. The rearrangement joins TRBV5-5 to TRBJ1-5; the D gene is possibly TRBD1 (6 bases). The CDR3 has 16 residues. Germline lookup yields CDR1 SGHKS and CDR2 YYEKEE (reference sequence). V dropped 4 bases and J dropped 3 bases, with 17 bases sitting between them. CDR3 DNA sequence: TGTGCCAGCAGCCCCGTTGGGGCAGGGGACAATCAGCCCCAGCATTTT. Protein sequence: CASSPVGAGDNQPQHF.

The chain joins TRBV5-5 to TRBJ2-3; 8 bases agree with TRBD1. Germline loops: CDR1 SGHKS, CDR2 YYEKEE (reference sequence). J was trimmed by 13 bases and V by 4 bases; bases with no gene match: 8. This CDR3 is built from 12 residues. CDR3 residues: CASSMEDRVKYF. DNA of the CDR3: TGTGCCAGCAGCATGGAGGACAGGGTCAAGTATTTT.

This clonotype has a handful of counts. The chain couples TRBV19 to TRBJ2-7, with D perhaps matching TRBD2 (5 bases). Germline lookup yields CDR1 LNHDA and CDR2 SQIVND (reference sequence). CDR3 size: 14 residues. Trimming removed 4 bases from V and 0 bases from J, with 10 bases in between. In DNA, the CDR3 is TGTGCCAGTAGTAGTTACCGGGACTCCTACGAGCAGTACTTC. Protein product: CASSSYRDSYEQYF.

This clonotype has just a few counts. This sequence joins TRBV15 and TRBJ2-5, with 7 bases identical to TRBD1. The CDR3 spans 15 residues. Unmatched junction bases numbered 4, after V lost 0 bases and J lost 3 bases. Germline V gene lookup returns CDR1 LNHNV and CDR2 YYDKDF (reference sequence). DNA of the CDR3: TGTGCCACCAGCAGAGATGGGGACAGTAAAGAGACCCAGTACTTC. Its translation: CATSRDGDSKETQYF.

At least ten counts were recorded for this clonotype. This chain links TRBV21-1 with TRBJ1-1. TRBV21-1 is a known pseudogene. The CDR3 loop spans 14 amino acids. The chain's CDR3 is CASSKGQGYTEAFF. CDR3 DNA: TGTGCCAGCAGCAAAGGCCAAGGGTACACTGAAGCTTTCTTT.

The chain joins TRBV23-1 to TRBJ2-5; a weak D match, TRBD1 (6 bases). TRBV23-1 is an ORF; its function is uncertain. V lost 3 bases, J lost 5 bases, and 13 bases lay in between. The CDR3 consists of 14 residues. This CDR3 is CASSQKQGWETQYF. CDR3 nucleotide sequence: TGCGCCAGCAGTCAGAAACAGGGTTGGGAGACCCAGTACTTC.

This clonotype was detected many times. The CDR3, as DNA: TGCGCCAGCAGCCTAACAGGGGGCACGAACACCGGGGAGCTGTTTTTT. This gives the protein CASSLTGGTNTGELFF. The genes are TRBV5-1 and TRBJ2-2; 9 positions match TRBD1. V lost 4 bases, J lost 0 bases, and 4 bases stayed unmatched. From germline, CDR1 is SGHRS and CDR2 YFSETQ. The CDR3 consists of 16 residues.

This clonotype showed up many times. The gene calls are TRBV30 and TRBJ2-7, with D perhaps TRBD1 or TRBD2 (5 bases each). Trimming cost V 1 base and J 3 bases, with 16 bases left between them. The CDR3 length is 15 residues. Germline V gives CDR1 GTSNPN, CDR2 SVGIG (reference sequence). CDR3 nucleotide sequence: TGTGCCTGGAGTGAGGGGAGCCCGGGGCTCTACGAGCAGTACTTC. This translates into CAWSEGSPGLYEQYF.